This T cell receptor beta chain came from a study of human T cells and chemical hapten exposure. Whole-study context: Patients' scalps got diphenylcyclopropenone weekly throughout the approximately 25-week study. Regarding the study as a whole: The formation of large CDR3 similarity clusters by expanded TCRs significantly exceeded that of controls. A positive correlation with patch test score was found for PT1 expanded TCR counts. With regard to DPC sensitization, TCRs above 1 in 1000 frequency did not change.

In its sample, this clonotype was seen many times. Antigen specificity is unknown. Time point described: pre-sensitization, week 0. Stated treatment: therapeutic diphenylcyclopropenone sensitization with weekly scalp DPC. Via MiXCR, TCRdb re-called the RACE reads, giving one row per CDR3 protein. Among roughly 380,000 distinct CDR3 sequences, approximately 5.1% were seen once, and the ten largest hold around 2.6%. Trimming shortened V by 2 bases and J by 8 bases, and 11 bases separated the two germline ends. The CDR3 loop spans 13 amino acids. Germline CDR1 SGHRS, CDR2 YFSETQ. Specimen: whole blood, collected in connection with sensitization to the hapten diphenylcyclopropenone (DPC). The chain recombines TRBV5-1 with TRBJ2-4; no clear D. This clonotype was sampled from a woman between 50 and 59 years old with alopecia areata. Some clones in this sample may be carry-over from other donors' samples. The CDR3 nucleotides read TGCGCCAGCAGCTTTGGCCTGATGGACATTCAGTACTTC. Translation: CASSFGLMDIQYF.